Listed below are T cell receptor beta chains from one sample, sequenced in a study of blood T cell repertoires in COVID-19. The table came from immunoSEQ multiplex PCR; TCRdb's copy has only in-frame clones and leaves some out. Among some 33,000 clones listed, approximately 90% were seen once. Sequencing was carried out using peripheral blood. The receptors stem from a man in his sixties with acute or convalescent COVID-19. Both conserved end residues are part of each CDR3. Each record gives: V gene, CDR3 length, clone size, D gene, J gene, CDR3 protein, CDR3 DNA. A D gene is named only where the DNA matches it firmly. Clone size is not always given. Where it is, it says once, few, many or a class for expanded clones.

V: TRBV27; length: 15; size: NA; D: NA; J: TRBJ1-5; CDR3: CASSITGFSNQPQHF; DNA: TGTGCCAGCAGTATAACAGGGTTTAGCAATCAGCCCCAGCATTTT
V: TRBV2; length: 14; size: once; D: NA; J: TRBJ2-5; CDR3: CASSVDRFQETQYF; DNA: TGTGCCAGCAGCGTGGACAGATTCCAAGAGACCCAGTACTTC
V: TRBV6-5; length: 16; size: NA; D: NA; J: TRBJ2-2; CDR3: CASSYSDSILTGELFF; DNA: TGTGCCAGCAGTTACTCCGACAGCATCCTCACCGGGGAGCTGTTTTTT
V: TRBV4-1; length: 16; size: NA; D: TRBD2; J: TRBJ2-3; CDR3: CASSQVASGKTDTQYF; DNA: TGCGCCAGCAGCCAAGTGGCTAGCGGAAAAACAGATACGCAGTATTTT
V: TRBV12-5; length: 15; size: NA; D: NA; J: TRBJ1-4; CDR3: CASGLDRPPNEKLFF; DNA: TGTGCTAGTGGTTTGGACAGGCCCCCTAATGAAAAACTGTTTTTT
V: TRBV6-5; length: 14; size: NA; D: NA; J: TRBJ2-7; CDR3: CASSKSRQAYEQYF; DNA: TGTGCCAGCAGTAAATCCAGGCAGGCCTACGAGCAGTACTTC
V: TRBV4-3; length: 18; size: NA; D: TRBD2; J: TRBJ2-3; CDR3: CASSQTGTSGSVRDTQYF; DNA: TGCGCCAGCAGCCAGACAGGGACTAGCGGGAGTGTAAGGGATACGCAGTATTTT
V: TRBV7-9; length: 13; size: NA; D: NA; J: TRBJ2-1; CDR3: CASLKEVNNEQFF; DNA: TGTGCCAGCTTGAAGGAGGTCAACAATGAGCAGTTCTTC
V: TRBV25-1; length: 12; size: NA; D: NA; J: TRBJ2-5; CDR3: CASSELYETQYF; DNA: TGTGCCAGCAGTGAATTGTATGAGACCCAGTACTTC
V: TRBV14; length: 16; size: NA; D: TRBD2; J: TRBJ2-1; CDR3: CASSQDGNSGVNEQFF; DNA: TGTGCCAGCAGCCAAGATGGGAATAGCGGGGTAAATGAGCAGTTCTTC
V: TRBV11-3; length: 16; size: few; D: NA; J: TRBJ1-2; CDR3: CASSLEGRRSNYGYTF; DNA: TGTGCCAGCAGCTTAGAGGGCAGGAGGTCTAACTATGGCTACACCTTC
V: TRBV5-4; length: 14; size: NA; D: TRBD1; J: TRBJ2-7; CDR3: CASSLGQGFYEQYF; DNA: TGTGCCAGCAGCTTGGGACAGGGGTTCTACGAGCAGTACTTC
V: TRBV6-4; length: 16; size: NA; D: TRBD1; J: TRBJ2-3; CDR3: CASSDSVDRGTDTQYF; DNA: TGTGCCAGCAGTGACTCGGTGGACAGGGGCACAGATACGCAGTATTTT
V: TRBV7-8; length: 14; size: NA; D: NA; J: TRBJ2-7; CDR3: CASSFSRGTAGQYF; DNA: TGTGCCAGCAGCTTTTCGCGGGGTACGGCAGGGCAGTACTTC
V: TRBV27; length: 14; size: NA; D: TRBD2; J: TRBJ2-5; CDR3: CASSRSGSGETQYF; DNA: TGTGCCAGCAGTCGAAGCGGGAGTGGGGAGACCCAGTACTTC
V: TRBV5-5; length: 15; size: NA; D: NA; J: TRBJ2-1; CDR3: CASSILARGYNEQFF; DNA: TGTGCCAGCAGCATACTAGCGAGGGGGTACAATGAGCAGTTCTTC
V: TRBV10-3; length: 16; size: NA; D: TRBD1; J: TRBJ2-3; CDR3: CATLRGTGGLTDTQYF; DNA: TGTGCCACACTAAGAGGGACAGGGGGCCTGACAGATACGCAGTATTTT
V: TRBV5-5; length: 15; size: once; D: NA; J: TRBJ1-5; CDR3: CASSLATEVNQPQHF; DNA: TGTGCCAGCAGCTTGGCGACAGAAGTCAATCAGCCCCAGCATTTT
V: TRBV6-2/TRBV6-3; length: 17; size: NA; D: NA; J: TRBJ1-5; CDR3: CASSYSRQSYSNQPQHF; DNA: TGTGCCAGCAGTTACTCCCGACAGTCCTATAGCAATCAGCCCCAGCATTTT
V: TRBV23-1; length: 20; size: NA; D: NA; J: TRBJ1-6; CDR3: CASSRKKQGIPSSYNSPLHF; DNA: TGCGCCAGCAGCCGAAAAAAACAGGGAATTCCGAGCTCCTATAATTCACCCCTCCACTTT